This T cell receptor beta chain appears in the sequencing data of a study of OX40 agonist ivuxolimab in advanced cancers. J gave up 6 bases and V 5 bases, and 5 bases lay outside the gene matches. The germline gives CDR1 SEHNR, CDR2 FQNEAQ (reference sequence). This CDR3 is built from 14 residues. Assay used: immunoSEQ multiplex PCR; TCRdb lists only in-frame clones, some missing. The profile shows about 41,000 clones, about 80% of them singletons. This chain uses TRBV7-9 with TRBJ2-3; 10 bases match TRBD2. The source of this sequence is an adult with an advanced solid tumor such as melanoma, head and neck, liver or kidney cancer. Sequenced here: CD4+ or CD8+ T cells sorted from blood, sampled in a trial of the OX40 agonist ivuxolimab. Here the CDR3 DNA reads TGTGCCAGCAGCCCGGGACTAGCGAAGGATACGCAGTATTTT. Encoded protein: CASSPGLAKDTQYF.